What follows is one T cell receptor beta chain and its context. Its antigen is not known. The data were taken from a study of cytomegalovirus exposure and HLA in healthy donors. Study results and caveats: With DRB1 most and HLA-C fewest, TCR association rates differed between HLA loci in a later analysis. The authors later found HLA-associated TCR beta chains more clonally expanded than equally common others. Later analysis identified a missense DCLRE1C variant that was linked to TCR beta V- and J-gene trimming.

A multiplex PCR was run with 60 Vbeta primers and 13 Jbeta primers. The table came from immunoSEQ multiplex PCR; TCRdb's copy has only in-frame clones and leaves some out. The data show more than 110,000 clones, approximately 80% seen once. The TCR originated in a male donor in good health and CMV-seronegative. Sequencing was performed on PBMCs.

The CDR3 bases are TGTGCCAGAAGCTTGGGTCGGGATGCGGGCTACACCTTC. Protein: CARSLGRDAGYTF. The chain is built from TRBV5-3 and TRBJ1-2; D ambiguous. TRBV5-3 belongs to the ORF category, with a function that is uncertain. This CDR3 is built from 13 residues. Trimming removed 0 bases from V and 8 bases from J, with 11 bases in between.